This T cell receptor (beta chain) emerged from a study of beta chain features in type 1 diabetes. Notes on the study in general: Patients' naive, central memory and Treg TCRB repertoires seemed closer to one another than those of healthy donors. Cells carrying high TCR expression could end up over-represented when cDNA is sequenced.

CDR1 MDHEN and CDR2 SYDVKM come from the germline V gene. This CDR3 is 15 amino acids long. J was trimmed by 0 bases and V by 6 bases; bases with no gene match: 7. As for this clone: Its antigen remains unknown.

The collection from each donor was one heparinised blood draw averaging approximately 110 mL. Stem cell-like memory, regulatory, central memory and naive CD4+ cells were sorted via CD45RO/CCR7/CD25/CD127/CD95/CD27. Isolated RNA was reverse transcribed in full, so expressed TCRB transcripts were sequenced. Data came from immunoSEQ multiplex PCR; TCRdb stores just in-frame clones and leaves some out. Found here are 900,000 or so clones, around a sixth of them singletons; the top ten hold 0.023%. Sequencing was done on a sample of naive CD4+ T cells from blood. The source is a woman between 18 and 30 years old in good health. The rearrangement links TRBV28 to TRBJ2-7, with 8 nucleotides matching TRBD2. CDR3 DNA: TGTGCCAGCAGCCCAGCCGGGACTAGCTCCTACGAGCAGTACTTC. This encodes CASSPAGTSSYEQYF.